The T cell receptor (beta chain) under discussion was sequenced for a study of T cells in Graves' hyperthyroidism and ophthalmopathy. Trimming removed 4 bases from V and 6 bases from J; junction bases left unmatched: 4. The length of the CDR3 is 15 residues. CDR1 and CDR2 (germline): MNHNS, SASEGT. RNA transcripts provided the source from which TCR beta CDR3 regions were amplified. The HTBI set primed first-round TCR CDR3 RT-PCR. Each CDR3 protein is one row after TCRdb ran MiXCR on the multiplex PCR reads. Of hundreds of thousands of distinct CDR3 sequences in the sample, 20% to 25% were seen once. Patients affected by ophthalmopathy presented a Clinical Activity Score of at least 3, a NOSPECS grade of at least 4, and disease duration below 3 months. This clonotype has just a few counts. Antigen: not known. Study outcomes and limitations: The model identified upcoming ophthalmopathy a median 6.5 months ahead of onset.

The chain is built from TRBV6-1 and TRBJ2-2; 11 nucleotides agree with TRBD1. The specimen was blood. This clonotype originated in a man younger than 45 with Graves' ophthalmopathy. CDR3 DNA sequence: TGTGCCAGCAGTGGTGGGACAGGGGGTGCCGGGGAGCTGTTTTTT. Amino acids: CASSGGTGGAGELFF.